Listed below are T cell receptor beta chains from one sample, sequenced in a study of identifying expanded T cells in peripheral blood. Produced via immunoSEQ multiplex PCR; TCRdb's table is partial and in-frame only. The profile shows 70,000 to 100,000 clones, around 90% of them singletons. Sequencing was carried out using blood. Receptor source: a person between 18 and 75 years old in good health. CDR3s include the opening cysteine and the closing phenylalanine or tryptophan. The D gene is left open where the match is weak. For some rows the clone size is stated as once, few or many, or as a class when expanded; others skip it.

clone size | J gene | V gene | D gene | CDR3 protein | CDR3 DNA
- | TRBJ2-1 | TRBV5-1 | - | CASSVLGEQFF | TGCGCCAGCAGCGTACTGGGTGAGCAGTTCTTC
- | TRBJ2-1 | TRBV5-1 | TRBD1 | CASSLAGQGGVNEQFF | TGCGCCAGCAGCTTGGCGGGACAGGGAGGCGTCAATGAGCAGTTCTTC
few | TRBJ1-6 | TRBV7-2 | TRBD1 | CASSLSRTGFYNSPLHF | TGTGCCAGCAGCTTGAGCAGGACAGGGTTTTATAATTCACCCCTCCACTTT
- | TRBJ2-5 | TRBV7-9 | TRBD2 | CASSLPSGGVQETQYF | TGTGCCAGCAGCCTCCCTAGCGGGGGGGTCCAAGAGACCCAGTACTTC
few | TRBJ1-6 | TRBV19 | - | CASSWLYSPLHF | TGTGCCAGTAGTTGGCTGTATTCACCCCTCCACTTT
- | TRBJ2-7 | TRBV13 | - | CASSLGPGAEQYF | TGTGCCAGCAGCTTAGGGCCCGGGGCCGAGCAGTACTTC
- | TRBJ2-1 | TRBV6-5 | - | CASSPLGGYNEQFF | TGTGCCAGCAGCCCCCTCGGGGGTTACAATGAGCAGTTCTTC
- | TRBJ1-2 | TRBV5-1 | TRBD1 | CASSKETGAYGYTF | TGCGCCAGCAGCAAGGAGACAGGGGCGTATGGCTACACCTTC
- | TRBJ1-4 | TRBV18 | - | CASSPPGVREKLFF | TGTGCCAGCTCACCACCGGGGGTGCGTGAAAAACTGTTTTTT
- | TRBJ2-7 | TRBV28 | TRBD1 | CASSSHRQGTYEQYF | TGTGCCAGCAGTTCCCACCGACAGGGGACGTACGAGCAGTACTTC
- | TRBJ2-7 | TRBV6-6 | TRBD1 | CASSTGQGAYEQYF | TGTGCCAGCAGCACCGGACAGGGAGCCTACGAGCAGTACTTC
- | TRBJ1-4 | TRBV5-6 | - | CASSKGAEKGTNEKLFF | TGTGCCAGCAGCAAAGGGGCGGAAAAGGGAACTAATGAAAAACTGTTTTTT
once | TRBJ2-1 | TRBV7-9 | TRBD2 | CASSLGSGGAGEQFF | TGTGCCAGCAGCTTAGGTAGCGGGGGGGCAGGTGAGCAGTTCTTC
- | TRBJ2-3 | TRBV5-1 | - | CASSLRLGGVTDTQYF | TGCGCCAGCAGCTTACGCCTTGGTGGAGTCACAGATACGCAGTATTTT
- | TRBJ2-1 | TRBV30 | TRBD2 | CAWSVNPSGGFYNEQFF | TGTGCCTGGAGTGTTAACCCTAGCGGGGGCTTTTACAATGAGCAGTTCTTC
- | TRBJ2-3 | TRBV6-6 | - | CASSYLAGNIPDTQYF | TGTGCCAGCAGTTACTTGGCGGGGAATATCCCTGATACGCAGTATTTT
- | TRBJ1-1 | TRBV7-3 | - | CASKRAPNTEAFF | TGTGCCAGCAAAAGGGCTCCGAACACTGAAGCTTTCTTT
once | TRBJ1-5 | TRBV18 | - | CASRGQGYNQPQHF | TGTGCCAGTCGGGGGCAGGGTTACAATCAGCCCCAGCATTTT
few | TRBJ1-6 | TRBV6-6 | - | CASSLSLWDPHF | TGTGCCAGCAGTTTGAGTTTGTGGGACCCCCACTTT
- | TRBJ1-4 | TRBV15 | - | CATSRGTNEKLFF | TGTGCCACCAGCAGGGGTACTAATGAAAAACTGTTTTTT
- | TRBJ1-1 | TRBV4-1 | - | CASSQGSLLSTEAFF | TGCGCCAGCAGCCAAGGGTCCCTACTGAGCACTGAAGCTTTCTTT
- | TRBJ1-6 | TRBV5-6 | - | CASSPGTMNSPLHF | TGTGCCAGCAGCCCAGGGACAATGAATTCACCCCTCCACTTT
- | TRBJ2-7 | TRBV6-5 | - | CASSQTLSYEQYF | TGTGCCAGCAGCCAAACACTCTCCTACGAGCAGTACTTC
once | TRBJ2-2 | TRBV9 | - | CASSVGVRMNTGELFF | TGTGCCAGCAGCGTAGGAGTCAGGATGAACACCGGGGAGCTGTTTTTT
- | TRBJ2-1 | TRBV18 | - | CASSPDDRMVKFF | TGTGCCAGCTCCCCTGACGACAGGATGGTGAAGTTCTTC
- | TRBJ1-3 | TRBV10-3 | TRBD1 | CAISGQGDRGHTIYF | TGTGCCATCAGCGGCCAGGGGGACAGGGGGCACACCATATATTTT
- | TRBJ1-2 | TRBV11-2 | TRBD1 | CASSSTRDRAPGGGDTF | TGTGCCAGCAGCTCAACCCGGGACAGGGCGCCGGGCGGCGGTGACACCTTC
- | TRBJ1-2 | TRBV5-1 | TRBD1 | CASQLAPDRVYGYTF | TGCGCCAGCCAATTGGCCCCAGACAGGGTCTATGGCTACACCTTC
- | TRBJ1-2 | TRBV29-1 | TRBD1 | CSVEAGQGDGYTF | TGCAGCGTTGAAGCCGGACAGGGGGATGGCTACACCTTC
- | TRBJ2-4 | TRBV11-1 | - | CASSLRPGAAKNIQYF | TGTGCCAGCAGCTTACGGCCGGGGGCGGCCAAAAACATTCAGTACTTC
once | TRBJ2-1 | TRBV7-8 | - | CASSPDPGREQFF | TGTGCCAGCAGCCCGGACCCGGGGAGAGAGCAGTTCTTC
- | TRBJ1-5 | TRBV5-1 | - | CASSLYGNQPQHF | TGCGCCAGCAGCTTGTACGGCAATCAGCCCCAGCATTTT
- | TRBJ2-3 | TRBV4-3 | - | CASSQETGALTGAQYF | TGCGCCAGCAGCCAGGAGACCGGGGCCCTAACCGGGGCGCAGTATTTT
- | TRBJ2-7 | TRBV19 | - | CASSYKDTSYEQYF | TGTGCCAGTAGTTATAAGGACACCTCCTACGAGCAGTACTTC
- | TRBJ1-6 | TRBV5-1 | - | CASRVDANSPLHF | TGCGCCAGCAGAGTCGACGCCAATTCACCCCTCCACTTT
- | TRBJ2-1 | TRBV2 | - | CASSERHYNEQFF | TGTGCCAGCAGTGAACGGCACTACAATGAGCAGTTCTTC
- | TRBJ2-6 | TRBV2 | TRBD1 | CASNPGTGTGANVLTF | TGTGCCAGCAACCCCGGGACAGGGACTGGGGCCAACGTCCTGACTTTC
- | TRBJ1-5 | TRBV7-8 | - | CASSLGRNQPQHF | TGTGCCAGCAGCCTCGGCCGGAATCAGCCCCAGCATTTT
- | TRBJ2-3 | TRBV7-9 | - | CASRPRLLGRDTQYF | TGTGCCAGCAGACCCCGCCTCTTGGGTAGGGATACGCAGTATTTT
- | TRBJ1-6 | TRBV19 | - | CASSIRQTENNSPLHF | TGTGCCAGTAGTATAAGACAAACGGAGAATAATTCACCCCTCCACTTT
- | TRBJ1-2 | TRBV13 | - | CASSLGLGNVGYTF | TGTGCCAGCAGCTTAGGCCTAGGGAATGTTGGCTACACCTTC
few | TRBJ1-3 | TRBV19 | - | CATSRARDLVSGNTIYF | TGTGCCACCTCTAGGGCCAGGGACCTAGTCTCTGGAAACACCATATATTTT
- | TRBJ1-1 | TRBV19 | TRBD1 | CASRQIMTGYTEAFF | TGTGCCAGTAGGCAGATCATGACAGGGTACACTGAAGCTTTCTTT
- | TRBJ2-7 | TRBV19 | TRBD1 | CASSIPLQGEIYEQYF | TGTGCCAGTAGTATACCCCTCCAGGGGGAAATTTACGAGCAGTACTTC
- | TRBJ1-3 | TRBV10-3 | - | CAISDSTSGNTIYF | TGTGCCATCAGTGATTCTACCTCTGGAAACACCATATATTTT